This T cell receptor (beta chain) was sequenced for a study of cytomegalovirus exposure and HLA in healthy donors. Study information: Ancestry clustering placed roughly 86% of some 400 genotyped donors in the Caucasian-associated cluster.

Both 60 Vbeta primers and 13 Jbeta primers went into the PCR. Here immunoSEQ multiplex PCR was the method, and the copy in TCRdb shows in-frame clones only, minus some. The sample has about 95,000 clones; 76% are singletons. About this clone: Antigen: not known.

Notes on the study in general: Across donors, sequencing depth was assumed by presence/absence analyses to be roughly uniform. A later analysis associated 16,951 TCR beta sequences with HLA alleles at a 0.05 false discovery rate. Accounts indicate the classifier identified cytomegalovirus status with strong specificity and sensitivity.

Per germline, CDR1 LNHNV and CDR2 YYDKDF (reference sequence). The CDR3 sequence is 14 residues long. V was clipped by 5 bases and J by 1 base, with 9 bases between them. This receptor was obtained from a man younger than 40 in good health and CMV-seropositive. This chain connects TRBV15 to TRBJ1-5; tentative D call: TRBD1 (5 bases). Sequencing was done on a sample of PBMCs. As DNA, the CDR3 is TGTGCCACCAGCCCCCGGGGGAGCAATCAGCCCCAGCATTTT. It encodes CATSPRGSNQPQHF.